The next 24 T cell receptor beta chains were all read from a single sample in a study of vaccination and CD4 T cells after COVID-19. No cognate antigen is known for these TCRs. This sample's treatment: roughly 10-day PBMC culture with coronavirus spike peptide pools or control peptides (ViraFEST assay). Oncomine TCR Beta short-read sequencing was applied to DNA from cultured CD4+ T cells. TCRdb re-called the PCR reads with MiXCR, one entry per CDR3 protein. Here the sample spans under 15,000 distinct CDR3 sequences, roughly two fifths being singletons. The material was CD4+ T cells from blood, cultured in vitro, obtained after SARS-CoV-2 vaccination. Receptors were obtained from a human donor who had recovered from COVID-19.

V and J are TRBV5-1 and TRBJ2-1; 8 nucleotides match TRBD2. The V gene's germline CDR1 is SGHRS and CDR2 YFSETQ. The V and J ends lost 1 base and 7 bases, in that order; junction bases with no gene match: 4. The CDR3 runs 14 residues. CDR3 sequence (DNA): TGCGCCAGCAGCTTGTCCCAGCGGGAGAATGAGCAGTTCTTC. This translates into CASSLSQRENEQFF.

The rearrangement joins TRBV11-1 to TRBJ2-3; 7 bases align to TRBD1. The CDR3 consists of 14 residues. The germline V gene has CDR1 SGHAT and CDR2 FQDESV (reference sequence). The trim removed 5 bases at V and 1 base at J, leaving 3 bases unmatched. In DNA, the CDR3 is TGTGCCAGCAGCCCCACAGGGGGCACAGATACGCAGTATTTT. It yields the protein CASSPTGGTDTQYF.

The rearrangement uses TRBV12-3 or TRBV12-4 and TRBJ2-3; 7 bases are shared with TRBD2. V lost 7 bases to trimming and J lost 0 bases; unmatched junction nucleotides: 4. This CDR3 contains 14 residues. CDR3 sequence reads: CASTYSGSTDTQYF. The CDR3 DNA reads as TGTGCCAGCACCTATAGCGGGAGCACAGATACGCAGTATTTT.

This chain joins TRBV7-9 and TRBJ1-1, with a weak D call TRBD1 (6 bases). The V gene's germline CDR1 is SEHNR and CDR2 FQNEAQ (reference sequence). V was trimmed by 5 bases and J by 5 bases, leaving 18 bases between them. The CDR3 loop spans 15 amino acids. CDR3 nucleotides: TGTGCCAGCAGCATGGTCGGGGGAGGGGGAACTGAAGCTTTCTTT. Its translation is CASSMVGGGGTEAFF.

This clonotype came up a few times. The V and J genes are TRBV6-2 or TRBV6-3 and TRBJ2-2; TRBD2 might be the D (5 bases). Germline CDR1 is MNHEY and CDR2 is SVGEGT. The CDR3 runs 16 residues. The V end was cut by 4 bases, the J end by 1 base, with 13 bases between. The CDR3 DNA reads TGTGCCAGCAGTTCGCTAACCGGGGTGAACACCGGGGAGCTGTTTTTT. Translated, it gives CASSSLTGVNTGELFF.

V and J are TRBV3-1 and TRBJ1-1, with a possible D match to TRBD1 (5 bases). Germline V gene lookup returns CDR1 LGHDT and CDR2 YNNKEL (reference sequence). This CDR3 is built from 15 residues. V was shortened by 0 bases and J by 4 bases, with 12 bases between the two germline ends. Here the CDR3 reads CASSQDLGRGTEAFF. The CDR3 DNA is TGTGCCAGCAGCCAAGATCTGGGACGGGGCACTGAAGCTTTCTTT.

This clonotype has more than one count but fewer than ten. This chain links TRBV20-1 with TRBJ2-1; D possibly corresponds to TRBD1 (7 bases). Trimming removed 3 bases from V and 7 bases from J, with 19 bases in between. The CDR3 length is 15 residues. Germline V lookup: CDR1 DFQATT, CDR2 SNEGSKA (reference sequence). The CDR3 nucleotides read TGCAGTGCTAGTTCCAGGGGGGCCCCCATGAATGAGCAGTTCTTC. As protein: CSASSRGAPMNEQFF.

The chain uses TRBV6-5 and TRBJ1-2, with a possible D match to TRBD1 (5 bases). The CDR3 is 13 residues long. The germline CDR1 and CDR2 sequences are MNHEY and SVGAGI. V lost 3 bases and J lost 7, with 12 bases in between. The CDR3 coding sequence is TGTGCCAGCAGTTATGTGCCAGGGTTTGGCTACACCTTC. It yields the protein CASSYVPGFGYTF.

This clonotype was counted between two and nine times. The gene calls are TRBV19 and TRBJ1-2; 7 bases are shared with TRBD1. The V segment lost 9 bases and the J segment 7 bases; nucleotides outside the gene matches: 11. Looked up from germline, CDR1 is LNHDA and CDR2 is SQIVND (reference sequence). This CDR3 is built from 13 residues. DNA of the CDR3: TGTGCCAGCCTCCAACGGCAGGGGGGTGGCTACACCTTC. Translating it yields CASLQRQGGGYTF.

The rearrangement joins TRBV6-1 to TRBJ2-1; 12 bases align to TRBD2. Germline CDR1 MNHNS, CDR2 SASEGT. The CDR3 extends over 16 amino acids. Germline trimming cut 7 bases from V and 8 bases from J; bases unmatched to any gene: 12. The CDR3: CASTYGGLAGYDEQFF. The DNA of the CDR3 is TGTGCCAGCACCTACGGCGGACTAGCGGGATACGATGAGCAGTTCTTC.

This clonotype was observed a few times. This chain joins TRBV2 and TRBJ1-2; perhaps TRBD1 as D (6 bases). CDR3 length: 13 residues. Germline V lookup: CDR1 SNHLY, CDR2 FYNNEI. V shed 1 base and J shed 7 bases, with 10 bases lying between them. The CDR3 protein is CASSEGRGSGYTF. The CDR3, as DNA: TGTGCCAGCAGTGAAGGGAGGGGGAGTGGCTACACCTTC.

This clonotype has a handful of counts. This chain links TRBV11-2 with TRBJ1-3; D gene ambiguous. Germline V lookup: CDR1 SGHAT, CDR2 FQNNGV. V lost 2 bases and J lost 8, with 7 bases in between. This CDR3 has 12 amino acids. CDR3 loop: CASSLIQDTIYF. In DNA, the CDR3 is TGTGCCAGCAGCTTAATCCAGGACACCATATATTTT.

The chain carries TRBV19 and TRBJ1-1; TRBD1 aligns across 9 bases. Germline CDR1 and CDR2: LNHDA and SQIVND (reference sequence). The CDR3 extends over 15 amino acids. With V trimmed by 4 bases and J by 4 bases, 7 bases remained unmatched. The CDR3 reads CASSTPGQGFTEAFF. DNA of the CDR3: TGTGCCAGTAGTACTCCGGGACAGGGATTCACTGAAGCTTTCTTT.

This clonotype has a handful of counts. The CDR3 coding sequence is TGCAGTGCTCAGGCAGGCAATCAGCCCCAGCATTTT. Translating it yields CSAQAGNQPQHF. The chain recombines TRBV20-1 with TRBJ1-5, with D uncertain. Germline-derived CDR1 and CDR2 are DFQATT and SNEGSKA (reference sequence). This CDR3 is built from 12 residues. Deletions cut 5 bases from V and 2 bases from J, with 7 bases between.

The chain carries TRBV10-3 and TRBJ1-6, with D possibly being TRBD1 (6 bases). This CDR3 has 15 residues. V was shortened by 2 bases and J by 9 bases, with 14 bases between the two germline ends. Germline CDR1 and CDR2: ENHRY and SYGVKD. The CDR3 DNA sequence: TGTGCCATCAGTGAGGGTAACAGGGATAGTTCACCCCTCCACTTT. As protein: CAISEGNRDSSPLHF.

This clonotype has just a few counts. The rearrangement links TRBV4-3 to TRBJ2-5, with 7 bases lining up with TRBD2. The germline V gene has CDR1 LGHNA and CDR2 YSLEER. CDR3 length: 19 residues. V dropped 0 bases and J dropped 0; count of bases not matched to a gene: 13. The CDR3 loop reads CASSQDHYGLADNQETQYF. In DNA, the CDR3 is TGCGCCAGCAGCCAAGATCATTATGGGCTAGCGGATAACCAAGAGACCCAGTACTTC.

The rearrangement uses TRBV12-3 or TRBV12-4 and TRBJ2-3; the match to TRBD2 covers 8 bases. V lost 1 base, J lost 2 bases, and 5 bases stayed unmatched. The CDR3 extends over 16 amino acids. CDR3 DNA sequence: TGTGCCAGCAGTTTAGGGGTAGCGGGGATCACAGATACGCAGTATTTT. It encodes CASSLGVAGITDTQYF.

The chain is built from TRBV28 and TRBJ1-5; the D gene is possibly TRBD1 (6 bases). V lost 5 bases, J lost 1 base, and 6 bases lay in between. The CDR3 length is 13 residues. CDR1 and CDR2 from the germline V gene are MDHEN and SYDVKM. CDR3 loop: CASSDRSNQPQHF. In DNA form, the CDR3 reads TGTGCCAGCAGTGACAGGAGCAATCAGCCCCAGCATTTT.

DNA of the CDR3: TGTGCCAGCATGTCGGGGTTCTGGGAAGAGACCCAGTACTTC. Translating it yields CASMSGFWEETQYF. This chain links TRBV7-9 with TRBJ2-5; maybe TRBD2 (5 bases). Trimming took 7 bases from V and 3 from J, leaving 15 bases between them. The CDR3 has 14 amino acids. Germline loops: CDR1 SEHNR, CDR2 FQNEAQ (reference sequence). Full variable domain (remainder filled in from reference TRBV7-9 and TRBJ2-5): DTGVSQNPRHKITKRGQNVTFRCDPISEHNRLYWYRQTLGQGPEFLTYFQNEAQLEKSRLLSDRFSAERPKGSFSTLEIQRTEQGDSAMYLCASMSGFWEETQYFGPGTRLLVL.

The CDR3 DNA reads as TGCGCCAGCAGCTTGGCCGGCCAGGGGAATTCACCCCTCCACTTT. Translating it yields CASSLAGQGNSPLHF. This sequence joins TRBV5-1 and TRBJ1-6; maybe TRBD1 (6 bases). The germline V gene encodes CDR1 SGHRS and CDR2 YFSETQ. CDR3 size: 15 residues. Trimming removed 0 bases at V and 7 bases at J, with 11 bases between.

This clonotype has just a few counts. The chain combines TRBV7-9 with TRBJ2-5; no clear D. Germline loops: CDR1 SEHNR, CDR2 FQNEAQ (reference sequence). V gave up 1 base and J gave up 4 bases, with 4 bases separating them. The CDR3 totals 12 residues. CDR3 DNA sequence: TGTGCCAGCAGCTTAGGAACAGAGACCCAGTACTTC. This translates into CASSLGTETQYF.

The chain uses TRBV6-1 and TRBJ1-3; D unclear. V lost 5 bases and J lost 0, with 11 bases in between. This CDR3 is built from 15 residues. The germline V gene encodes CDR1 MNHNS and CDR2 SASEGT. CDR3 in amino acids: CASSTTPSSGNTIYF. CDR3 sequence (DNA): TGTGCCAGCAGTACAACCCCTTCCTCTGGAAACACCATATATTTT.

The rearrangement joins TRBV12-3 or TRBV12-4 to TRBJ1-5; the D is unclear. The CDR3 is made up of 15 amino acids. Trimming stripped 5 bases from V and 1 base from J, with 12 bases between. Here the CDR3 DNA reads TGTGCCAGCAGTGTATCGGCAGAAAGCAATCAGCCCCAGCATTTT. This codes for CASSVSAESNQPQHF.

This chain links TRBV11-2 with TRBJ1-2; D is uncertain. The germline V gene has CDR1 SGHAT and CDR2 FQNNGV. Trimming left V 4 bases short and J 8 bases short, with 17 bases between. The CDR3 length is 14 residues. The CDR3 sequence: CASSSRSAPEGYTF. For the CDR3, the DNA is TGTGCCAGCAGCTCACGATCCGCTCCCGAAGGCTACACCTTC. Filled out from reference TRBV11-2 and TRBJ1-2, the complete variable domain reads EAGVAQSPRYKIIEKRQSVAFWCNPISGHATLYWYQQILGQGPKLLIQFQNNGVVDDSQLPKDRFSAERLKGVDSTLKIQPAKLEDSAVYLCASSSRSAPEGYTFGSGTRLTVV.